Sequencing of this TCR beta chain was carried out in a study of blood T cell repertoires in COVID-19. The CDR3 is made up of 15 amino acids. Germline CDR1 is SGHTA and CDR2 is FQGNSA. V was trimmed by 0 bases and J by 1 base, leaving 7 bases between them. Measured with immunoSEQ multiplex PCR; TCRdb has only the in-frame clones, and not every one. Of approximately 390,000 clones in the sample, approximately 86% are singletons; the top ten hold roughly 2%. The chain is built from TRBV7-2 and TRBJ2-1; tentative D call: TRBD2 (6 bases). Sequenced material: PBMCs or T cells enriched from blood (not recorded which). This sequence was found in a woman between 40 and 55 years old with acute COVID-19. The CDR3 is CASSLAGLSYNEQFF. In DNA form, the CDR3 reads TGTGCCAGCAGCTTAGCCGGACTATCCTACAATGAGCAGTTCTTC.